Listed here is a single TCR beta chain. V lost 1 base and J 11 bases, leaving 17 bases between the germline ends. Germline values: CDR1 SGHTA, CDR2 FQGNSA. The CDR3 is made up of 14 amino acids. The data belong to a study of shared clonotypes between healthy human individuals. TCRdb's table, derived via immunoSEQ multiplex PCR, lists solely in-frame clones and lacks some. In the table there are roughly 2 million clones, around 95% of which are singletons. Sample: naive CD4+ T cells sorted from blood. Subset in this sample: CD45RA+ positively selected. The TCR originated in a man aged 18 to 29 in good health. The gene calls are TRBV7-2 and TRBJ1-1, with D perhaps TRBD1 (5 bases). CDR3 sequence (DNA): TGTGCCAGCAGCTTAGTGGGCAGGGAAGGTTCGGCTTTCTTT. Translating gives CASSLVGREGSAFF.